The rows below give T cell receptor beta chains drawn from one sample of a study of T cells in Graves' hyperthyroidism and ophthalmopathy. TCRdb re-called the multiplex PCR reads through MiXCR, storing one row per CDR3 protein. The sample records some 570,000 distinct CDR3 sequences, about 15% being singletons. The material sequenced was blood. These receptors all stem from a woman under 30 with Graves' ophthalmopathy. Both conserved end residues are part of each CDR3. Each record gives: D gene, J gene, V gene, clone size, CDR3 DNA, CDR3 protein. The D gene is left open where the match is weak. Clone size is stated in some rows and not others, as once, few, many or a class when expanded.

TRBD1,TRBJ1-2,TRBV20-1,few,TGCAGTGCCCTCGGACAGGGGTGGTGGGCGAACTATGGCTACACCTTC,CSALGQGWWANYGYTF
TRBD1,TRBJ1-5,TRBV5-5,few,TGTGCCAGCAGCTTCTCAACAAAACCGACAGGGTACTATAGCAATCAGCCCCAGCATTTT,CASSFSTKPTGYYSNQPQHF
.,TRBJ2-7,TRBV29-1,few,TGCAGCGTTGAAGGGACACCTATTAGCTCCTACGAGCAGTACTTC,CSVEGTPISSYEQYF
.,TRBJ2-1,TRBV7-2,many,TGTGCCAGCAGCTTAGAAACATTCAGGGGACAAAAACGGAATGAGCAGTTCTTC,CASSLETFRGQKRNEQFF
.,TRBJ1-1,TRBV18,few,TGTGCCAGCTCGAGACGGGGAGCGAACACTGAAGCTTTCTTT,CASSRRGANTEAFF
.,TRBJ2-1,TRBV7-2,many,TGTGCCAGCAGCTTAGAAGTAGGGCATGAGCAGTTCTTC,CASSLEVGHEQFF
.,TRBJ2-1,TRBV5-1,few,TGCGCCAGCAGCTTCCCGGCAGGGTCCATAAATCGGCGGGCCTACAATGAGCAGTTCTTC,CASSFPAGSINRRAYNEQFF
TRBD2,TRBJ2-3,TRBV19,.,TGTGCCAGTAGTATTACTAGCGGAAGTATGAGCACAGATACGCAGTATTTT,CASSITSGSMSTDTQYF
TRBD1,TRBJ1-5,TRBV11-2,.,TGTGCCAGCAGCCCAGAGAGGACAGGGGGCAGTAATCAGCCCCAGCATTTT,CASSPERTGGSNQPQHF
TRBD1,TRBJ1-6,TRBV20-1,many,TGCAGTGCTAGAGAGCACAGGGGGAATTCACCCCTCCACTTT,CSAREHRGNSPLHF
TRBD1,TRBJ2-5,TRBV25-1,once,TGTGCCAGCAGTGAATCGGACAGGGTAGAGACCCAGTACTTC,CASSESDRVETQYF
.,TRBJ1-4,TRBV7-6,.,TGTGCCAGCAGCTTAGGAAGTAGGGGCTCCGAAAAACTGTTTTTT,CASSLGSRGSEKLFF
TRBD1,TRBJ2-2,TRBV9,.,TGTGCCAGTGACAGGGGGCTATCGAACACCGGGGAGCTGTTTTTT,CASDRGLSNTGELFF
.,TRBJ1-2,TRBV30,.,TGTGCCTGGAGTGTTGGTGGGTCGGACGGCTACACCTTC,CAWSVGGSDGYTF
.,TRBJ1-5,TRBV19,few,TGTGCCAGTAGTCCATCCTCGGTTAAGGGGAATCAGCCCCAGCATTTT,CASSPSSVKGNQPQHF
TRBD2,TRBJ2-1,TRBV19,.,TGTGCCAGTAGTATAGATGGGGGGGCCTACAATGAGCAGTTCTTC,CASSIDGGAYNEQFF
TRBD1,TRBJ1-2,TRBV6-4,.,TGTGCCAGCAGTAGACCGGGACAGGGGGATGGCTACACCTTC,CASSRPGQGDGYTF
TRBD1,TRBJ1-4,TRBV20-1,.,TGCAGTGCTAGAGATGAGTATCGGGACAGGGGGGAAAAACTGTTTTTT,CSARDEYRDRGEKLFF
TRBD1,TRBJ2-7,TRBV6-1,many,TGTGCCAGCGTCTCAGGACAGGGGGTAGTCTACGAGCAGTACTTC,CASVSGQGVVYEQYF
.,TRBJ2-3,TRBV19,few,TGTGCCAGTAGTATACTGCAGGGTATGCCAGATACGCAGTATTTT,CASSILQGMPDTQYF
.,TRBJ1-1,TRBV5-1,many,TGCGCCAGCAGCTTGTTCACAGGGAACACTGAAGCTTTCTTT,CASSLFTGNTEAFF
.,TRBJ2-1,TRBV6-2/TRBV6-3,few,TGTGCCAGCAGTTATATCGGAGGGCTTGGGGGTGAGCAGTTCTTC,CASSYIGGLGGEQFF
.,TRBJ2-3,TRBV14,.,TGTGCCAGCAGCCAAGCCCTAGGGCCAGATACGCAGTATTTT,CASSQALGPDTQYF
.,TRBJ1-3,TRBV4-1,few,TGCGCCAGCAGCCAGGCTCTCTCAGGCTCTGGAAACACCATATATTTT,CASSQALSGSGNTIYF
.,TRBJ2-7,TRBV19,.,TGTGCCAGTACCCCCGGACAGGGACTATACAATGAGCAGTACTTC,CASTPGQGLYNEQYF
TRBD1,TRBJ1-1,TRBV18,many,TGTGCCAGCTCACCACAGGACAGGAGAGCTTTCTTT,CASSPQDRRAFF
.,TRBJ2-5,TRBV7-9,many,TGTGCCAGCAGCTTAAGTTACATACAAGAGACCCAGTACTTC,CASSLSYIQETQYF
.,TRBJ1-1,TRBV6-1,.,TGTGCCAGCAGTTATCTGGCAGAGGAAGCTTTCTTT,CASSYLAEEAFF
.,TRBJ1-2,TRBV19,.,TGTGCCAGTAGTATCGGCTTGGACAGAAGAGATGGCTACACCTTC,CASSIGLDRRDGYTF
.,TRBJ2-3,TRBV6-2/TRBV6-3,many,TGTGCCAGCAGTTACTCGAACCCTCGGGTCGAAGCGCATAGCACAGATACGCAGTATTTT,CASSYSNPRVEAHSTDTQYF
.,TRBJ1-5,TRBV28,.,TGTGCCAGCAGTTCAGTCCCGGGGGGGGGGAATCAGCCCCAGCATTTT,CASSSVPGGGNQPQHF
.,TRBJ1-1,TRBV6-1,.,TGTGCCAGCGGACCCCAGGGGAACACTGAAGCTTTCTTT,CASGPQGNTEAFF
.,TRBJ1-5,TRBV2,many,TGTGCCAGCAGTGACAGGGGCGGGCAGCCCCAGCATTTT,CASSDRGGQPQHF
TRBD2,TRBJ2-7,TRBV3-1,many,TGTGCCAGCAGCCAACGCAGGACTAGCGGACCCTACGAGCAGTACTTC,CASSQRRTSGPYEQYF
.,TRBJ1-4,TRBV15,few,TGTGCCACCAGCAGAGCCGCCGGGGGGACGGATGAAAAACTGTTTTTT,CATSRAAGGTDEKLFF
TRBD2,TRBJ2-5,TRBV11-2,many,TGTGCCAGCAGCTTAGACCCCGAGACTAGCGGGGGCCAAGAGACCCAGTACTTC,CASSLDPETSGGQETQYF
TRBD1,TRBJ1-5,TRBV6-1,.,TGTGCCAGCAGCACAGGGGGAAGGTTAGGCAATCAGCCCCAGCATTTT,CASSTGGRLGNQPQHF
.,TRBJ1-6,TRBV30,many,TGTGCCTGGACTCAGATCCTGGAGGGTAATTCACCCCTCCACTTT,CAWTQILEGNSPLHF
.,TRBJ1-1,TRBV19,.,TGTGCCAGTAGTAGGAACCCCACGGGAACTGAAGCTTTCTTT,CASSRNPTGTEAFF
.,TRBJ1-5,TRBV20-1,few,TGCAGTGTCTCGGACGGCAATCAGCCCCAGCATTTT,CSVSDGNQPQHF
.,TRBJ1-1,TRBV7-2,many,TGTGCCAGCAGCTTAATGATAAATCCCGGATTCGAAGCTTTCTTT,CASSLMINPGFEAFF
TRBD2,TRBJ2-3,TRBV5-1,many,TGCGCCAGCAGCTTGGCCACGGTGATAGCGGGAGGGCCACCGCGTACGCAGTATTTT,CASSLATVIAGGPPRTQYF
TRBD1,TRBJ2-1,TRBV15,.,TGTGCCACCAGCAGAGATGCAGGGGGCTCCTACAATGAGCAGTTCTTC,CATSRDAGGSYNEQFF
.,TRBJ2-1,TRBV4-1,few,TGCGCCAGCAGCGCGAAGGGTGACGAGCAGTTCTTC,CASSAKGDEQFF
TRBD1,TRBJ2-1,TRBV30,many,TGTGCCTGGGGTGTAGGGGGCGAAGTCGATGAGCAGTTCTTC,CAWGVGGEVDEQFF
.,TRBJ2-3,TRBV9,many,TGTGCCAGCAGCGCAGTTGCGGGCCAAATCCGCGGGGCAGATACGCAGTATTTT,CASSAVAGQIRGADTQYF
TRBD2,TRBJ2-7,TRBV28,many,TGTGCCAGCAGTTTTTTGCGGGGGGGCCCCTACGAGCAGTACTTC,CASSFLRGGPYEQYF
TRBD1,TRBJ2-6,TRBV19,.,TGTGCCAGTAGTCTCGACAGGGGACCTTCTGGGGCCAACGTCCTGACTTTC,CASSLDRGPSGANVLTF
.,TRBJ2-2,TRBV20-1,many,TGCAGTGCTGGAGCTACGAACACCGGGGAGCTGTTTTTT,CSAGATNTGELFF
TRBD1,TRBJ1-1,TRBV2,many,TGTGCCAGCAGGCCTGAGGGGGCTGGCACTGAAGCTTTCTTT,CASRPEGAGTEAFF
TRBD2,TRBJ2-3,TRBV7-2,.,TGTGCCAGCAGCTTCTCTAGCGGGGGTCCGCCAGATACGCAGTATTTT,CASSFSSGGPPDTQYF
TRBD1,TRBJ2-7,TRBV6-2/TRBV6-3,once,TGTGCCAGCAACTCAGCGGGACAGGGATACGAGCAGTACTTC,CASNSAGQGYEQYF
.,TRBJ1-2,TRBV6-1,many,TGTGCCAGCAGTGACCGCCGGACGGGTACCTCCTATGGCTACACCTTC,CASSDRRTGTSYGYTF
.,TRBJ1-2,TRBV5-4,.,TGTGCCAGCAGCTCGGAGGATCTCGAGGTGTATGGCTACACCTTC,CASSSEDLEVYGYTF
TRBD2,TRBJ2-7,TRBV28,.,TGTGCCAGCAGCCCTGAAACAGCGGGAGGCCACGAGCAGTACTTC,CASSPETAGGHEQYF